Presented here are 8 T cell receptor beta chains from one specimen sequenced in a study of cytomegalovirus exposure and HLA in healthy donors. 13 Jbeta primers and 60 Vbeta primers were used for the PCR. Libraries were prepared by immunoSEQ multiplex PCR; TCRdb keeps only in-frame clonotypes and omits some of them. Among some 160,000 clones listed, over 70% were seen once. The source material was PBMCs. These receptor sequences come from a man in his forties in good health and CMV-seronegative.

V usage is TRBV7-9 and J usage is TRBJ2-2; a weak D match, TRBD1 (5 bases). This CDR3 region has 13 residues. Trimming stripped 4 bases from V and 8 bases from J, with 11 bases between. The germline V gene encodes CDR1 SEHNR and CDR2 FQNEAQ (reference sequence). Here the CDR3 reads CASSSIQVGELFF. In DNA, the CDR3 is TGTGCCAGCAGCTCGATACAGGTTGGGGAGCTGTTTTTT.

The rearrangement uses TRBV6-5 and TRBJ2-7, with D possibly TRBD1 on 6 matching bases. CDR1 and CDR2 (germline): MNHEY, SVGAGI. This CDR3 has 14 amino acids. V gave up 1 base and J gave up 4 bases, with 11 bases separating them. This chain's CDR3 is CASSYYQGSYEQYF. The CDR3 nucleotides read TGTGCCAGCAGTTACTACCAGGGGAGTTACGAGCAGTACTTC.

The chain employs TRBV25-1 and TRBJ1-5, with D uncertain. This CDR3 contains 15 residues. Trimming removed 4 bases from V and 2 bases from J, with 12 bases in between. CDR1 and CDR2 (germline): MGHDK, SYGVNS. CDR3: CASSGGALGNQPQHF. The DNA for the CDR3 is TGTGCCAGCAGTGGCGGAGCTTTGGGCAATCAGCCCCAGCATTTT.

This clone was found a few times. The gene calls are TRBV21-1 and TRBJ1-1. TRBV21-1 is flagged as a pseudogene. This CDR3 contains 18 residues. The CDR3 sequence is CASSPRGRGRGMNTEAFF. The DNA for the CDR3 is TGTGCCAGCAGCCCCAGAGGGAGGGGGAGAGGCATGAACACTGAAGCTTTCTTT.

This clone was seen only a few times. The V and J genes are TRBV6-5 and TRBJ1-6; D perhaps matches TRBD1 (6 bases). V was pared by 6 bases and J by 7 bases, with 16 bases between. This CDR3 region has 15 residues. Germline CDR1 and CDR2: MNHEY and SVGAGI. CDR3 amino acids: CASSWLGGENSPLHF. The CDR3 DNA sequence: TGTGCCAGCAGCTGGTTAGGGGGGGAAAATTCACCCCTCCACTTT.

A remark on this clone: The identical CDR3 is also encoded by other nucleotide sequences in the sample. The gene calls are TRBV5-1 and TRBJ1-5; perhaps TRBD1 as D (5 bases). Germline V lookup: CDR1 SGHRS, CDR2 YFSETQ. V was trimmed by 0 bases and J by 0 bases, leaving 7 bases between them. The CDR3 is 15 residues long. The CDR3 region is CASSLGDSSNQPQHF. The CDR3 bases are TGCGCCAGCAGCTTGGGAGACAGTAGCAATCAGCCCCAGCATTTT. The whole variable domain, filled in from reference TRBV5-1 and TRBJ1-5, reads KAGVTQTPRYLIKTRGQQVTLSCSPISGHRSVSWYQQTPGQGLQFLFEYFSETQRNKGNFPGRFSGRQFSNSRSEMNVSTLELGDSALYLCASSLGDSSNQPQHFGDGTRLSIL.

This rearrangement joins TRBV15 to TRBJ1-4; no definite D call. Germline V CDR1 and CDR2: LNHNV, YYDKDF (reference sequence). The CDR3 is 17 residues long. The germline V and J ends were trimmed by 0 bases and 3 bases, with 14 bases remaining between them. The CDR3 DNA is TGTGCCACCAGCAGAGACGGGTACCCCGCGGCTAATGAAAAACTGTTTTTT. Translation: CATSRDGYPAANEKLFF.

This chain links TRBV6-5 with TRBJ1-1; 7 bases align to TRBD1. This CDR3 comprises 14 residues. J lost 1 base, V lost 3 bases, and 2 bases had no gene match. Germline V gene data show CDR1 as MNHEY and CDR2 as SVGAGI. CDR3 sequence (DNA): TGTGCCAGCAGTTATTGGACAGGGAACACTGAAGCTTTCTTT. Translating it yields CASSYWTGNTEAFF.